Below, one TCR beta chain is given with its context. Researchers divided each subset's genomic DNA evenly across several immunoSEQ plates. Per the authors' pipeline: For the immunoSEQ data, sequences were junction-only without quality scores, so filtering differed. TCRdb keeps only in-frame clones here, not all; method: immunoSEQ multiplex PCR. For V, J and clone size, that table is used; D and trimming come from the DNA. This sample has around 500,000 clones, with 70% to 85% found just once. The data originate from a study of shared clonotypes between healthy human individuals. Germline V gene lookup returns CDR1 ENHRY and CDR2 SYGVKD. Trimming cost V 0 bases and J 0 bases, with 8 bases left between them. The CDR3 has 16 amino acids. Donors comprised only Caucasian adults living in Nashville, Tennessee.

Material for sequencing was PBMCs. V is TRBV10-3 and J is TRBJ2-2, with D hard to call. The TCR sequence derives from a woman in her thirties or forties in good health. Some clones in this sample may be carry-over from other donors' samples. CDR3 bases: TGTGCCATCAGTGAGTCGTCGCAGCCGAACACCGGGGAGCTGTTTTTT. This translates into CAISESSQPNTGELFF.